This T cell receptor (beta chain) came from a study of PD-1 blockade in classical Hodgkin lymphoma. Study conclusions and caveats: Reported baseline diversity: healthy donors highest, relapsed/refractory patients lowest. Prior to therapy, complete responders displayed diversity much like that of newly diagnosed patients.

As regards this clone: Antigen: not known.

Time point: cycle 4 day 1 (C4D1), after less than seven weeks of nivolumab. Every single patient, without exception, relapsed after autologous stem cell transplantation, and brentuximab vedotin exposure varied. Magnetic negative selection was used to purify CD4+ T cells from thawed PBMCs. When best responses were assessed, they were complete response, partial response or progressive disease. The protocol was immunoSEQ multiplex PCR, while the TCRdb copy is restricted to in-frame clones and leaves out a portion. The table includes roughly 29,000 clones, around 85% detected once. The TCR sequence derives from a human donor with classical Hodgkin lymphoma. Sequencing used CD4+ T cells from blood, obtained before the fourth cycle of nivolumab.

DNA of the CDR3: TGTGCCAGCAGCGTAGTTGGAGATACGCAGTATTTT. Translation: CASSVVGDTQYF. The J gene is TRBJ2-3, the V gene TRBV9; D is unresolved. The germline V gene encodes CDR1 SGDLS and CDR2 YYNGEE. V lost 0 bases, J lost 5 bases, and 4 bases lay in between. The CDR3 is 12 residues long.